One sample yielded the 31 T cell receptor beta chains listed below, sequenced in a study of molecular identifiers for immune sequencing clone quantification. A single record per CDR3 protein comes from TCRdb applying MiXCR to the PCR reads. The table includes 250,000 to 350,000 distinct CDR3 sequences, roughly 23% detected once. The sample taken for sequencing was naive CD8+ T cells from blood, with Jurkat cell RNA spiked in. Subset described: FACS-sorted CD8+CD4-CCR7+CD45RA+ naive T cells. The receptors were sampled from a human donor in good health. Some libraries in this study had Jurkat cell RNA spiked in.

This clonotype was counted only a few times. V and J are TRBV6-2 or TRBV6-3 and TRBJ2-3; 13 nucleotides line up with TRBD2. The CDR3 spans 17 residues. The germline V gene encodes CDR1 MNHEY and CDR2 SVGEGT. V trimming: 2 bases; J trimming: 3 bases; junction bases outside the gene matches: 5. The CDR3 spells CASSYGGLAGATDTQYF. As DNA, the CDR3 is TGTGCCAGCAGTTACGGAGGACTAGCGGGGGCTACAGATACGCAGTATTTT.

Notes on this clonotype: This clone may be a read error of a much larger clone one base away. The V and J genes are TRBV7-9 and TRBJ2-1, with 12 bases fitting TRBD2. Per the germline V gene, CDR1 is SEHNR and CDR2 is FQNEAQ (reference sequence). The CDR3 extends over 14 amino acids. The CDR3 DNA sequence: TGTGCCGGCATCCAGATTCGACTAGCGGGAGACCGAAGCTTC. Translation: CAGIQIRLAGDRSF.

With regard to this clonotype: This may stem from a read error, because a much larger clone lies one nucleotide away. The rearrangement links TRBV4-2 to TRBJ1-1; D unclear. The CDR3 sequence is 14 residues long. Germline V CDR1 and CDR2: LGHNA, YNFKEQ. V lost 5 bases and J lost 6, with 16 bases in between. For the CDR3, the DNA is TGTGCCAGCAGCTCCTGGACGGGAAACGCTGAAGCTTTCTTT. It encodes CASSSWTGNAEAFF.

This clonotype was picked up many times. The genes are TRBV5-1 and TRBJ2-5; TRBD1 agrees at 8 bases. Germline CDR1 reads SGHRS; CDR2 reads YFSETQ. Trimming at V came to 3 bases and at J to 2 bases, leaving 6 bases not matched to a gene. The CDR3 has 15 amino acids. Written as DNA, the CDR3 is TGCGCCAGCAGCTGGGGCCGGACAGGGCAAGAGACCCAGTACTTC. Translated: CASSWGRTGQETQYF.

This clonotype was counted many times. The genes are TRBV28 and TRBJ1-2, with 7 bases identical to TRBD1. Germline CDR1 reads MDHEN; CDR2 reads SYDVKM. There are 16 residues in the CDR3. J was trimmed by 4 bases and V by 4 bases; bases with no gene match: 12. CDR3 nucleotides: TGTGCCAGCAGTTCCCGAATACAGGGGATGAGCTATGGCTACACCTTC. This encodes CASSSRIQGMSYGYTF.

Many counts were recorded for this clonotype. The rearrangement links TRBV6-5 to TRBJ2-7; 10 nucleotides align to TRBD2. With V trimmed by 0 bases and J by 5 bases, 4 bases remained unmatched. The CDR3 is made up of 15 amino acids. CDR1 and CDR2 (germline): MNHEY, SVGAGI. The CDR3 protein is CASSYSAGGGDEQYF. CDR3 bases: TGTGCCAGCAGTTACTCAGCGGGGGGGGGCGACGAGCAGTACTTC.

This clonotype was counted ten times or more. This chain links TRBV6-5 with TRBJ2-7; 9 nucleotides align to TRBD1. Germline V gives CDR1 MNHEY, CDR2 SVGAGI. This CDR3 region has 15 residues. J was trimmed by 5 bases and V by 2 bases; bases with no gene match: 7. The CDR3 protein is CASSYGGQGSDEQYF. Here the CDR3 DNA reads TGTGCCAGCAGTTACGGGGGACAGGGAAGCGACGAGCAGTACTTC.

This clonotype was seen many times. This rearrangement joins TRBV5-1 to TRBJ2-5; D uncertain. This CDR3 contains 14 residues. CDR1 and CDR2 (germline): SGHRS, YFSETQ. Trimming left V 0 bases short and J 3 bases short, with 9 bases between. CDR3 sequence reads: CASSLVTDEETQYF. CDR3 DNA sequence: TGCGCCAGCAGCTTGGTAACGGATGAAGAGACCCAGTACTTC.

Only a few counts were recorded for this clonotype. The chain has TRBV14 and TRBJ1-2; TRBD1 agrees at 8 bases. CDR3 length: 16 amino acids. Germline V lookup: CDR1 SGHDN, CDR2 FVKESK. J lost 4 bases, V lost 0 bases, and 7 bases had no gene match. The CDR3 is CASSQDSRGLGYGYTF. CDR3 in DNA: TGTGCCAGCAGCCAAGATTCCAGGGGGCTTGGCTATGGCTACACCTTC.

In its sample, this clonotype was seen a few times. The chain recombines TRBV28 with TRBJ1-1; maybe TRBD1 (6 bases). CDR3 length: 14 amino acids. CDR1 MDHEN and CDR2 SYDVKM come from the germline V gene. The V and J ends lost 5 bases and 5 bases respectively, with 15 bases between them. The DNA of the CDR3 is TGTGCCAGCAGTCGAACCGGGACATGGACTGAAGCTTTCTTT. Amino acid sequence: CASSRTGTWTEAFF.

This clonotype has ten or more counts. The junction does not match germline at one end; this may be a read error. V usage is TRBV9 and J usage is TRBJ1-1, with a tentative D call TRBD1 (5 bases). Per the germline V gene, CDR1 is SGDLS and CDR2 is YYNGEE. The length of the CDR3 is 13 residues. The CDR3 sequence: CASSVGDNTEAFF. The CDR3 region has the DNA TGCGCCAGCAGCGTCGGGGACAACACTGAAGCTTTCTTT.

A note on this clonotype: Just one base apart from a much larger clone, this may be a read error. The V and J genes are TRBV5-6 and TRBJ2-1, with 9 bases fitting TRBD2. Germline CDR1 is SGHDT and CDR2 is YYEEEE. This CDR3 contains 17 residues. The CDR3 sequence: CASSSPRGGEGGNEQSF. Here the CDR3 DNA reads TGTGCCAGCAGCTCCCCGCGGGGGGGAGAGGGCGGGAATGAGCAGTCCTTC.

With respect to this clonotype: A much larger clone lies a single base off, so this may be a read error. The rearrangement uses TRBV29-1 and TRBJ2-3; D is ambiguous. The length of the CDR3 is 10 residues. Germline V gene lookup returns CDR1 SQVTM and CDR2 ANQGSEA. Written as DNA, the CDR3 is TGCAACGGCAGCACAGATACGCAGTATTTT. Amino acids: CNGSTDTQYF.

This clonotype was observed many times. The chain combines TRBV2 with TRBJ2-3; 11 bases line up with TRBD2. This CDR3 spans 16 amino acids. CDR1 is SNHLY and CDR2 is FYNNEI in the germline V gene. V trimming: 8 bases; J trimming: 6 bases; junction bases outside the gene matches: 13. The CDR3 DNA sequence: TGTGCCAGCGGGGAACGACTAGCGGGGCTGGGGGATACGCAGTATTTT. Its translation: CASGERLAGLGDTQYF.

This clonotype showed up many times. Here the CDR3 DNA reads TGTGCCAGCAGCGTATATGGGCCCGCCGATACGCAGTATTTT. Its translation is CASSVYGPADTQYF. The chain joins TRBV9 to TRBJ2-3; D not certain. CDR1 is SGDLS, CDR2 YYNGEE, per germline. The CDR3 runs to 14 residues. V was trimmed by 1 base and J by 6 bases, leaving 12 bases between them.

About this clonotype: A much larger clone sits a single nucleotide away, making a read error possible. CDR3 nucleotides: TGTGCCAGCAGTCTCTACATCGCAGATACGCAGTATTTT. Its translation is CASSLYIADTQYF. J is TRBJ2-3 and V is TRBV27; no firm D call. From germline, CDR1 is MNHEY and CDR2 SMNVEV (reference sequence). With 5 bases removed from V and 4 bases from J, the gap between germline ends came to 10 bases. The CDR3 length is 13 residues.

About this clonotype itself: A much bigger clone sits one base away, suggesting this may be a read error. The CDR3 DNA is TGTGCCAGCAGCCAAGTGTGCACCGGGGAGCTGTTTTTT. Translation gives CASSQVCTGELFF. The V gene is TRBV14, the J gene TRBJ2-2; no definite D call. Germline CDR1 SGHDN, CDR2 FVKESK. The CDR3 sequence is 13 residues long. Trimming shortened V by 1 base and J by 4 bases, and 4 bases separated the two germline ends. The whole variable domain, filled in from reference TRBV14 and TRBJ2-2, reads EAGVTQFPSHSVIEKGQTVTLRCDPISGHDNLYWYRRVMGKEIKFLLHFVKESKQDESGMPNNRFLAERTGGTYSTLKVQPAELEDSGVYFCASSQVCTGELFFGEGSRLTVL.

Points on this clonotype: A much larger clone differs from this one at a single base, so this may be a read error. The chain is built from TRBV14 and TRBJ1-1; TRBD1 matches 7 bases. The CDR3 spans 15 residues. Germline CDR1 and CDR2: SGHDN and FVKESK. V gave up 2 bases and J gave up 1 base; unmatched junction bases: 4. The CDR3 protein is CASSQNTGANTEAFF. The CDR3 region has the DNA TGTGCCAGCAGCCAAAATACAGGGGCGAACACTGAAGCTTTCTTT.

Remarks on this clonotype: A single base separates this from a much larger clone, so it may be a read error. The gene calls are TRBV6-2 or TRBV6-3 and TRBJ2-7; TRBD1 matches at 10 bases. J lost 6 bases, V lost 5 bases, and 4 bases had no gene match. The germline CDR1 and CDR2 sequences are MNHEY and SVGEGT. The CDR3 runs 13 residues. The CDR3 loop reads CASSHGTGAEQYF. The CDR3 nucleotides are TGTGCCAGCAGTCACGGGACAGGGGCCGAGCAGTACTTC.

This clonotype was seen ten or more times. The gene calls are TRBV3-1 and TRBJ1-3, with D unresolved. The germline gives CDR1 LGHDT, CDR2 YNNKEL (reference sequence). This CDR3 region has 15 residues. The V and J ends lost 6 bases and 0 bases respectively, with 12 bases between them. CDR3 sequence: CASRDPLRSGNTIYF. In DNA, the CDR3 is TGTGCCAGCAGAGACCCCCTGCGCTCTGGAAACACCATATATTTT.

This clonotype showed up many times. The CDR3 coding sequence is TGCAGTGCCACTTCTGACTATGGCTACACCTTC. Translating it yields CSATSDYGYTF. This chain uses TRBV20-1 with TRBJ1-2; D remains ambiguous. The CDR3 loop spans 11 amino acids. Trimming removed 6 bases from V and 3 bases from J, with 8 bases in between. Germline V lookup: CDR1 DFQATT, CDR2 SNEGSKA (reference sequence).

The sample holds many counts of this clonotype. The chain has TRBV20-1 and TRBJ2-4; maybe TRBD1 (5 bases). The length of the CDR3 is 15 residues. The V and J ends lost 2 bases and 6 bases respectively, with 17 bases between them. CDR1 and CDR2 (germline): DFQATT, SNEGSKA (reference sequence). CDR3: CSARPIQGSVNIQYF. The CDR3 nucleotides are TGCAGTGCTAGACCCATCCAGGGTAGTGTAAACATTCAGTACTTC.

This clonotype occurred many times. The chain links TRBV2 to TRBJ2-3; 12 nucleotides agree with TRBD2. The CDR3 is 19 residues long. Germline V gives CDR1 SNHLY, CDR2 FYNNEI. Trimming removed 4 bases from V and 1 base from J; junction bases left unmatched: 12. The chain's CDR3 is CASSGSVASGRARTDTQYF. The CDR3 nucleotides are TGTGCCAGCAGTGGAAGCGTGGCTAGCGGGAGGGCCCGCACAGATACGCAGTATTTT.

The CDR3: CASSLAEGPSGELFF. The CDR3 coding sequence is TGTGCCAGCAGCCTAGCGGAAGGGCCCTCCGGGGAGCTGTTTTTT. This sequence joins TRBV4-2 and TRBJ2-2, with D perhaps matching TRBD2 (6 bases). CDR3 length: 15 amino acids. From germline, CDR1 is LGHNA and CDR2 YNFKEQ. The V end was cut by 4 bases, the J end by 6 bases, with 15 bases between.

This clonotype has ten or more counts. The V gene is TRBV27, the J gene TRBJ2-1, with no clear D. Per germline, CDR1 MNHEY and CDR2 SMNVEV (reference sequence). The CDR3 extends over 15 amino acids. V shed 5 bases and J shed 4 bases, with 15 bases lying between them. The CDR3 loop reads CASSPPPHSYNEQFF. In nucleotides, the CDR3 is TGTGCCAGCAGTCCCCCCCCCCATTCTTACAATGAGCAGTTCTTC.

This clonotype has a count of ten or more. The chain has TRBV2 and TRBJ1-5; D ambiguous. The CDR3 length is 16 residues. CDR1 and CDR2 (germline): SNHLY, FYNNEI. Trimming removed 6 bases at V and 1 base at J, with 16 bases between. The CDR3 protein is CASRVGNLASNQPQHF. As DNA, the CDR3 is TGTGCCAGCAGAGTCGGTAATCTAGCAAGCAATCAGCCCCAGCATTTT.

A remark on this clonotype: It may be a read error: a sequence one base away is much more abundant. CDR3 DNA: TGTGTCAGTAGTATGTCGGCAGATACGCAGTATTTT. It is translated as CVSSMSADTQYF. J is TRBJ2-3 and V is TRBV19; D is ambiguous. Germline V gives CDR1 LNHDA, CDR2 SQIVND (reference sequence). The CDR3 sequence is 12 residues long. The full variable domain, in which reference TRBV19 and TRBJ2-3 provide the parts outside the CDR3, is DGGITQSPKYLFRKEGQNVTLSCEQNLNHDAMYWYRQDPGQGLRLIYYSQIVNDFQKGDIAEGYSVSREKKESFPLTVTSAQKNPTAFYLCVSSMSADTQYFGPGTRLTVL.

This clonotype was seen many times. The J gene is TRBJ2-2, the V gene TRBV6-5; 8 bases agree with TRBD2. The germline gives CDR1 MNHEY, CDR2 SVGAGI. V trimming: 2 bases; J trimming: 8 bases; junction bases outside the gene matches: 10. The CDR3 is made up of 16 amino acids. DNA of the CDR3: TGTGCCAGCAGTTACAACCTAGCGGGCCCCGGGGGGGAGCTGTTTTTT. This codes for CASSYNLAGPGGELFF.

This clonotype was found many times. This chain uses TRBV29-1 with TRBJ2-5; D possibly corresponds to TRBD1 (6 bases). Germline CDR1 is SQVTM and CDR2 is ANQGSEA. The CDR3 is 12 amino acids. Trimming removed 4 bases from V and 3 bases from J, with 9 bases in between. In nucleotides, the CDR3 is TGCAGCGTTGCAGGGGTTGAAGAGACCCAGTACTTC. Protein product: CSVAGVEETQYF.

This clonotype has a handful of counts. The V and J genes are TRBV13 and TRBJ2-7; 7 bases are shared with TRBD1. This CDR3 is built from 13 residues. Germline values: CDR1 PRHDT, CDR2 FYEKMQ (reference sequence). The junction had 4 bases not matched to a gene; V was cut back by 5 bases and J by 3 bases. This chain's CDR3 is CASSRDSFYEQYF. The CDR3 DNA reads TGTGCCAGCAGCCGGGACAGTTTCTACGAGCAGTACTTC.

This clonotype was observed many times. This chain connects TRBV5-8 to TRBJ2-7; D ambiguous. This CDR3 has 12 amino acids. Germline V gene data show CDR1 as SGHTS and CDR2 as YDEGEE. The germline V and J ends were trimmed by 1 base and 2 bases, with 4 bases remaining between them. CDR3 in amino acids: CASSLNTYEQYF. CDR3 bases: TGTGCCAGCAGCTTGAATACCTACGAGCAGTACTTC.